Below, 22 T cell receptor beta chains from the same sample are listed, as sequenced in a study of T cells in Graves' hyperthyroidism and ophthalmopathy. RNA transcripts yielded amplified TCR beta CDR3 regions. The TCR CDR3 first-round RT-PCR relied on the HTBI primer set. TCRdb passed the multiplex PCR reads through MiXCR, listing each CDR3 protein once. The sample records approximately 380,000 distinct CDR3 sequences, around an eighth being singletons. The sequenced material came from blood. The origin of the receptors is a man aged 45-65 years with Graves' ophthalmopathy.

For this clonotype: At one boundary the junction diverges from the germline segment, which might be a read error. The rearrangement uses TRBV9 and TRBJ2-5; possibly TRBD1 for D (6 bases). The length of the CDR3 is 15 residues. In germline, CDR1 is SGDLS, CDR2 YYNGEE. The CDR3 loop is CASSPWTAPQEIQYF. DNA of the CDR3: TGTGCCAGCAGCCCATGGACAGCCCCTCAAGAGATCCAGTACTTC.

This clonotype was recorded at least ten times. The chain is built from TRBV7-3 and TRBJ2-3; 7 nucleotides agree with TRBD2. CDR3 size: 15 residues. Germline V gene sequence: CDR1 SGHTA, CDR2 FQGTGA. V was clipped by 4 bases and J by 2 bases; unmatched bases: 6. The CDR3 is CASSWGGRVTDTQYF. The DNA for the CDR3 is TGTGCCAGCAGCTGGGGCGGGAGAGTCACAGATACGCAGTATTTT. Complete variable domain (other parts from reference TRBV7-3 and TRBJ2-3): GAGVSQTPSNKVTEKGKYVELRCDPISGHTALYWYRQSLGQGPEFLIYFQGTGAADDSGLPNDRFFAVRPEGSVSTLKIQRTERGDSAVYLCASSWGGRVTDTQYFGPGTRLTVL.

At least ten counts were recorded for this clonotype. The gene calls are TRBV13 and TRBJ1-2, with 7 nucleotides matching TRBD1. The CDR3 is made up of 14 amino acids. The germline CDR1 and CDR2 sequences are PRHDT and FYEKMQ (reference sequence). V shed 5 bases, J shed 7 bases, and the junction held 10 bases outside the gene matches. In DNA, the CDR3 is TGTGCCAGCAGCCTCAGCTTAAACAGGGGTGGCTACACCTTC. Translating it yields CASSLSLNRGGYTF.

V and J are TRBV6-1 and TRBJ1-4, with 7 bases aligning to TRBD1. With V trimmed by 6 bases and J by 10 bases, 5 bases remained unmatched. The CDR3 runs 12 residues. Germline CDR1 MNHNS, CDR2 SASEGT. In DNA form, the CDR3 reads TGTGCCAGCAGCGTCGCAGGGGGAAAACTGTTTTTT. It encodes CASSVAGGKLFF.

This clonotype was seen a few times. CDR3 coding DNA: TGTGCCAGCAGCCCATTCAGCGGCAGTACCTACGAGCAGTACTTC. Residues: CASSPFSGSTYEQYF. This chain joins TRBV5-4 and TRBJ2-7, with TRBD2 as a possible D gene (5 bases). Trimming removed 4 bases from V and 2 bases from J, with 16 bases in between. This CDR3 has 15 residues. Germline CDR1 SGHNT, CDR2 YYREEE (reference sequence). Full variable domain (missing parts from reference TRBV5-4 and TRBJ2-7): ETGVTQSPTHLIKTRGQQVTLRCSSQSGHNTVSWYQQALGQGPQFIFQYYREEENGRGNFPPRFSGLQFPNYSSELNVNALELDDSALYLCASSPFSGSTYEQYFGPGTRLTVT.

The chain has TRBV6-5 and TRBJ2-1; no definite D call. Germline assignment: CDR1 MNHEY and CDR2 SVGAGI. The CDR3 runs to 14 residues. The V end was cut by 0 bases, the J end by 9 bases, with 12 bases between. This CDR3 reads CASSYSPEQAEQFF. The CDR3 DNA is TGTGCCAGCAGTTACTCCCCCGAGCAGGCTGAGCAGTTCTTC.

In its sample, this clonotype was seen a few times. This chain uses TRBV5-1 with TRBJ1-3, with D uncertain. CDR3 length equals 12 residues. Germline V gene sequence: CDR1 SGHRS, CDR2 YFSETQ. Trimming removed 4 bases at V and 4 bases at J, with 6 bases between. The CDR3 loop is CASSDGGNTIYF. The DNA for the CDR3 is TGCGCCAGCAGCGACGGGGGAAACACCATATATTTT.

This clonotype was seen a few times. The V call is TRBV9, the J call TRBJ1-1; tentatively, D is TRBD1 (5 bases). From germline, CDR1 is SGDLS and CDR2 YYNGEE. V gave up 8 bases and J gave up 4 bases, with 15 bases separating them. This CDR3 is built from 13 residues. The chain's CDR3 is CASGVGGFTEAFF. Written as DNA, the CDR3 is TGTGCCAGTGGGGTGGGGGGTTTCACTGAAGCTTTCTTT.

This chain connects TRBV2 to TRBJ2-3; 14 bases agree with TRBD2. The germline V gene has CDR1 SNHLY and CDR2 FYNNEI. The CDR3 has 16 amino acids. The V segment lost 6 bases and the J segment 5 bases; nucleotides outside the gene matches: 7. CDR3 protein: CASRAGLAGAVDTQYF. The CDR3 bases are TGTGCCAGCAGGGCGGGACTAGCGGGAGCCGTAGATACGCAGTATTTT.

This clonotype was detected only a few times. V usage is TRBV19 and J usage is TRBJ1-2, with a possible D match to TRBD1 (5 bases). The CDR3 has 16 amino acids. V dropped 0 bases and J dropped 1 base, with 12 bases sitting between them. The germline CDR1 and CDR2 sequences are LNHDA and SQIVND (reference sequence). The CDR3 region has the DNA TGTGCCAGTAGTATAGACGGAGGGGAATTTAACTATGGCTACACCTTC. Protein: CASSIDGGEFNYGYTF. Using reference TRBV19 and TRBJ1-2 for the parts outside the CDR3, the full variable domain is DGGITQSPKYLFRKEGQNVTLSCEQNLNHDAMYWYRQDPGQGLRLIYYSQIVNDFQKGDIAEGYSVSREKKESFPLTVTSAQKNPTAFYLCASSIDGGEFNYGYTFGSGTRLTVV.

At least ten counts were recorded for this clonotype. The rearrangement uses TRBV3-1 and TRBJ2-7, with 8 bases fitting TRBD1. Germline V gene lookup returns CDR1 LGHDT and CDR2 YNNKEL (reference sequence). The V gene end was trimmed by 8 bases and the J gene end by 3 bases; junction bases not matched to a gene: 6. This CDR3 has 13 amino acids. CDR3 residues: CASGGRGLYEQYF. The CDR3 DNA reads as TGTGCCAGCGGCGGCAGGGGGCTCTACGAGCAGTACTTC.

A few counts support this clonotype. This chain uses TRBV12-3 or TRBV12-4 with TRBJ2-7, with D perhaps matching TRBD2 (7 bases). CDR3 size: 14 residues. V gave up 9 bases and J gave up 2 bases, with 17 bases separating them. Here the CDR3 reads CARLEGGTPYEQYF. Written as DNA, the CDR3 is TGTGCCAGATTAGAGGGGGGGACTCCCTACGAGCAGTACTTC.

This clonotype came up many times. The rearrangement links TRBV7-8 to TRBJ1-1; a weak D match, TRBD1 (5 bases). V was cut by 5 bases and J by 6 bases, with 16 bases left in between. The CDR3 is made up of 14 amino acids. Germline CDR1 SGHVS, CDR2 FQNEAQ. The CDR3 DNA sequence: TGTGCCAGCAGCCCACCCGGGGTAGGGGCTGAAGCTTTCTTT. Residues: CASSPPGVGAEAFF.

This clonotype has a count of ten or more. The chain carries TRBV10-1 and TRBJ2-7; D is unresolved. Trimming cost V 4 bases and J 0 bases, with 10 bases left between them. Germline loops: CDR1 WNHNN, CDR2 SYGVQD (reference sequence). CDR3 size: 14 residues. This CDR3 reads CASSVGPSSYEQYF. The DNA of the CDR3 is TGCGCCAGCAGTGTAGGGCCGAGCTCCTACGAGCAGTACTTC.

Ten or more counts support this clonotype. The chain links TRBV5-1 to TRBJ1-1; possibly TRBD1 for D (5 bases). Germline V gives CDR1 SGHRS, CDR2 YFSETQ. There are 14 residues in the CDR3. Between the trimmed V and J ends, which lost 10 bases and 5 bases, there was a span of 21 bases. CDR3 amino acids: CASRADEGRTEAFF. CDR3 nucleotide sequence: TGCGCCTCTCGGGCTGACGAGGGGCGAACTGAAGCTTTCTTT. Looking up the rest from reference TRBV5-1 and TRBJ1-1 gives the full variable domain: KAGVTQTPRYLIKTRGQQVTLSCSPISGHRSVSWYQQTPGQGLQFLFEYFSETQRNKGNFPGRFSGRQFSNSRSEMNVSTLELGDSALYLCASRADEGRTEAFFGQGTRLTVV.

This clonotype occurred many times. The genes are TRBV11-1 and TRBJ2-7; tentatively, D is TRBD2 (5 bases). V was trimmed by 5 bases and J by 2 bases, leaving 13 bases between them. The CDR3 contains 14 residues. Germline CDR1 and CDR2: SGHAT and FQDESV (reference sequence). DNA for the CDR3: TGTGCCAGCAGCCTGGACTTAAAGACCTACGAGCAGTACTTC. Translated: CASSLDLKTYEQYF.

This clonotype was seen repeatedly, ten times or more. The V call is TRBV29-1, the J call TRBJ2-1, with D maybe TRBD2 (6 bases). The CDR3 totals 12 residues. Trimming shortened V by 6 bases and J by 9 bases, and 15 bases separated the two germline ends. CDR1 is SQVTM, CDR2 ANQGSEA, per germline. The CDR3 DNA reads TGCAGCGTACTACATGGGGGGATTGAGCAGTTCTTC. Its translation: CSVLHGGIEQFF.

This clonotype was counted only a few times. This chain uses TRBV5-1 with TRBJ2-3, with D possibly being TRBD1 or TRBD2 (5 bases each). V dropped 4 bases and J dropped 6 bases, with 15 bases sitting between them. Per germline, CDR1 SGHRS and CDR2 YFSETQ. The CDR3 spans 14 residues. CDR3 protein: CASSHQEWGDTQYF. DNA of the CDR3: TGCGCCAGCAGCCACCAGGAGTGGGGGGATACGCAGTATTTT.

This clonotype was recorded at least ten times. This sequence joins TRBV20-1 and TRBJ2-3; 13 positions agree with TRBD2. V was clipped by 4 bases and J by 0 bases; unmatched bases: 4. Germline CDR1 DFQATT, CDR2 SNEGSKA (reference sequence). The CDR3 spans 16 residues. CDR3 sequence reads: CSATGLAGVSTDTQYF. The CDR3 DNA reads as TGCAGTGCTACCGGACTAGCGGGAGTAAGCACAGATACGCAGTATTTT.

This clonotype has at least ten counts. V usage is TRBV30 and J usage is TRBJ2-4; D gene ambiguous. The V end was cut by 3 bases, the J end by 2 bases, with 11 bases between. Germline V lookup: CDR1 GTSNPN, CDR2 SVGIG (reference sequence). This CDR3 has 14 amino acids. CDR3 coding DNA: TGTGCCTGGAGCGTAAAACCCCCCAAAAACATTCAGTACTTC. Its translation: CAWSVKPPKNIQYF.

This clonotype was recorded a few times. J is TRBJ2-3 and V is TRBV24-1; 10 nucleotides line up with TRBD2. In germline, CDR1 is KGHDR, CDR2 SFDVKD. There are 20 residues in the CDR3. V was pared by 11 bases and J by 2 bases, with 24 bases of the junction left unmatched. CDR3 loop: CAIQGPHWTSGLQPTDTQYF. In nucleotides, the CDR3 is TGTGCCATCCAAGGACCTCATTGGACTAGCGGCTTACAGCCCACAGATACGCAGTATTTT.

This clonotype was seen at least ten times. The V call is TRBV6-1, the J call TRBJ2-3; 12 bases agree with TRBD2. The CDR3 sequence is 16 residues long. Trimming removed 8 bases from V and 6 bases from J; junction bases left unmatched: 12. Germline-derived CDR1 and CDR2 are MNHNS and SASEGT. The CDR3 DNA reads as TGTGCCAGCCTAAGACTAGCGGGAGTATCCGTGGATACGCAGTATTTT. Protein product: CASLRLAGVSVDTQYF.